Below are 19 T cell receptor beta chains sequenced from a single sample in a study of blood T cell repertoires in COVID-19. The data were produced by immunoSEQ multiplex PCR, yet TCRdb's version contains in-frame clones alone and is incomplete. This sample carries 65,000 to 80,000 clones, about 80% of them seen once, and the ten largest clones take over 9.5%. The sequenced sample consisted of peripheral blood. The receptors stem from a human donor in a cohort sampled during active COVID-19.

The rearrangement links TRBV28 to TRBJ2-7, with TRBD1 matching over 8 bases. Germline CDR1 MDHEN, CDR2 SYDVKM. The CDR3 has 14 residues. V shed 6 bases and J 3 bases; nucleotides not matched to a gene: 7. The CDR3 spells CASRKTGVGYEQYF. The DNA for the CDR3 is TGTGCCAGCAGAAAGACAGGGGTAGGCTACGAGCAGTACTTC.

The chain links TRBV3-1 (or the pseudogene TRBV3-2) to TRBJ1-5, with D possibly being TRBD1 (5 bases). Trimming took 1 base from V and 4 from J, leaving 8 bases between them. The CDR3 has 14 residues. Per germline, CDR1 LGHDT and CDR2 YNNKEL (reference sequence). The CDR3 DNA reads as TGTGCCAGCAGCCAAGGGGGGGAAAATCAGCCCCAGCATTTT. This gives the protein CASSQGGENQPQHF.

Only one count was recorded for this clone. The sample holds other DNA sequences that translate to the same CDR3. The chain combines TRBV10-3 with TRBJ2-3, with 9 bases fitting TRBD2. In germline, CDR1 is ENHRY, CDR2 SYGVKD. V lost 6 bases and J lost 1; bases outside the gene matches: 2. The CDR3 has 14 residues. The CDR3 loop is CAISRTSGTDTQYF. For the CDR3, the DNA is TGTGCCATCAGCAGGACTAGCGGCACAGATACGCAGTATTTT.

This clone was observed a few times. J is TRBJ1-2 and V is TRBV7-2, with D maybe TRBD1 (6 bases). Germline CDR1 SGHTA, CDR2 FQGNSA. With 6 bases removed from V and 8 bases from J, the gap between germline ends came to 22 bases. The CDR3 is made up of 15 amino acids. This CDR3 is CASSSRAVTGSGYTF. The CDR3 bases are TGTGCCAGCAGTTCCCGTGCGGTAACAGGGTCCGGCTACACCTTC.

This rearrangement joins TRBV27 to TRBJ1-1; 8 bases line up with TRBD1. The CDR3 extends over 13 amino acids. Germline V gene lookup returns CDR1 MNHEY and CDR2 SMNVEV (reference sequence). V was clipped by 5 bases and J by 3 bases; unmatched bases: 2. CDR3 in amino acids: CASSRQGHTEAFF. The CDR3 coding sequence is TGTGCCAGCAGTAGACAGGGGCACACTGAAGCTTTCTTT.

This chain uses TRBV5-5 with TRBJ1-3; 8 nucleotides match TRBD1. Germline CDR1 reads SGHKS; CDR2 reads YYEKEE (reference sequence). This CDR3 has 14 amino acids. Losses at the gene ends were 4 bases for V and 4 bases for J; bases not matched to a gene: 4. CDR3 residues: CASSTTGVGNTIYF. The CDR3 bases are TGTGCCAGCAGCACGACAGGGGTCGGAAACACCATATATTTT.

The chain recombines TRBV19 with TRBJ1-4, with TRBD1 matching 7 bases. The CDR3 is made up of 14 amino acids. V shed 10 bases and J 7 bases; nucleotides not matched to a gene: 12. The germline gives CDR1 LNHDA, CDR2 SQIVND (reference sequence). The CDR3, as DNA: TGTGCCATCGTTTCGACAGGGTTTACTGAAAAACTGTTTTTT. It encodes CAIVSTGFTEKLFF.

The J gene is TRBJ1-1, the V gene TRBV7-6; no definite D call. Trimming took off 1 base at V and 4 bases at J, with 7 bases between the two ends. The V gene's germline CDR1 is SGHVS and CDR2 FNYEAQ. The CDR3 totals 13 residues. The CDR3 region is CASSLVASTEAFF. CDR3 coding DNA: TGTGCCAGCAGCTTAGTTGCGTCCACTGAAGCTTTCTTT.

The V call is TRBV30, the J call TRBJ2-7, with TRBD2 matching 7 bases. V was clipped by 6 bases and J by 5 bases; unmatched bases: 10. This CDR3 is 13 amino acids long. Germline V gene lookup returns CDR1 GTSNPN and CDR2 SVGIG (reference sequence). The CDR3 reads CACRGRALNEQYF. The CDR3, as DNA: TGTGCCTGTCGGGGGAGGGCTTTGAACGAGCAGTACTTC.

This clone was seen only once. The chain employs TRBV11-2 and TRBJ2-1; TRBD2 matches 11 bases. Germline CDR1 SGHAT, CDR2 FQNNGV. With 2 bases clipped from V and 4 bases from J, the junction kept 7 bases outside the gene matches. This CDR3 region has 17 residues. CDR3 sequence (DNA): TGTGCCAGCAGCTTATCTCATCTAGCGGGGGGATACAATGAGCAGTTCTTC. Translated: CASSLSHLAGGYNEQFF.

The chain joins TRBV11-2 to TRBJ2-5; possible D gene TRBD2, 6 bases. The germline CDR1 and CDR2 sequences are SGHAT and FQNNGV. The V end was cut by 0 bases, the J end by 2 bases, with 13 bases between. The CDR3 runs to 16 residues. In DNA form, the CDR3 reads TGTGCCAGCAGCTTAGAAGTGGGGAGGATACAAGAGACCCAGTACTTC. Translated: CASSLEVGRIQETQYF.

The chain combines TRBV5-5 with TRBJ2-7, with 9 bases identical to TRBD2. V lost 2 bases, J lost 9 bases, and 12 bases stayed unmatched. The CDR3 extends over 15 amino acids. From germline, CDR1 is SGHKS and CDR2 YYEKEE (reference sequence). Here the CDR3 DNA reads TGTGCCAGCAGCTTAGTAGCGGGAGAGGGGGACGGGCAGTACTTC. It specifies CASSLVAGEGDGQYF.

V gene TRBV7-2 combines with J gene TRBJ2-1; 7 nucleotides agree with TRBD1. J was trimmed by 7 bases and V by 3 bases; bases with no gene match: 15. The germline V gene has CDR1 SGHTA and CDR2 FQGNSA. The CDR3 totals 17 residues. CDR3 in DNA: TGTGCCAGCAGCTTGGACGGTGAAGGGGGCGCCTGGAATGAGCAGTTCTTC. Translating gives CASSLDGEGGAWNEQFF. The full variable domain, completed using reference TRBV7-2 and TRBJ2-1, is GAGVSQSPSNKVTEKGKDVELRCDPISGHTALYWYRQSLGQGLEFLIYFQGNSAPDKSGLPSDRFSAERTGGSVSTLTIQRTQQEDSAVYLCASSLDGEGGAWNEQFFGPGTRLTVL.

This chain joins TRBV27 and TRBJ1-2; TRBD1 matches at 10 bases. The V and J ends lost 6 bases and 6 bases, in that order; junction bases with no gene match: 10. This CDR3 comprises 15 residues. CDR1 is MNHEY, CDR2 SMNVEV, per germline (reference sequence). The CDR3 region is CASRDWDRGGDGYTF. The CDR3 DNA sequence: TGTGCCAGCAGGGATTGGGACAGGGGAGGGGATGGCTACACCTTC.

J is TRBJ2-5 and V is TRBV2; a weak D match, TRBD1 (6 bases). CDR1 SNHLY and CDR2 FYNNEI come from the germline V gene. The CDR3 is 15 residues long. Trimming took 2 bases from V and 1 from J, leaving 11 bases between them. The CDR3 DNA reads as TGTGCCAGCAGTGAACCCCGGACAGTCCAAGAGACCCAGTACTTC. Amino acid sequence: CASSEPRTVQETQYF.

The chain links TRBV2 to TRBJ2-1, with 7 bases that match TRBD1. Losses at the gene ends were 8 bases for V and 4 bases for J; bases not matched to a gene: 5. Looked up from germline, CDR1 is SNHLY and CDR2 is FYNNEI. The CDR3 loop spans 13 amino acids. CDR3 DNA: TGTGCCAGCCAGGGGACAGAGTACAATGAGCAGTTCTTC. This translates into CASQGTEYNEQFF.

The chain combines TRBV19 with TRBJ2-7, with 10 bases aligning to TRBD1. The V gene end was trimmed by 4 bases and the J gene end by 5 bases; junction bases not matched to a gene: 8. The CDR3 totals 15 residues. Germline V gives CDR1 LNHDA, CDR2 SQIVND (reference sequence). The CDR3 DNA reads as TGTGCCAGTAGTACGACGGGACAGGGGTACAACGAGCAGTACTTC. It yields the protein CASSTTGQGYNEQYF.

V usage is TRBV10-3 and J usage is TRBJ1-1, with D possibly being TRBD1 (6 bases). CDR1 and CDR2 from the germline V gene are ENHRY and SYGVKD. CDR3 length: 13 amino acids. V was shortened by 3 bases and J by 5 bases, with 10 bases between the two germline ends. In DNA, the CDR3 is TGTGCCATCAGTGAACAGGGTGGTACTGAAGCTTTCTTT. Translation gives CAISEQGGTEAFF.

This clone was observed a handful of times. The chain joins TRBV5-4 to TRBJ2-7, with 13 positions matching TRBD2. This CDR3 contains 15 residues. V lost 4 bases and J lost 2; bases outside the gene matches: 3. From germline, CDR1 is SGHNT and CDR2 YYREEE (reference sequence). CDR3 sequence reads: CASSTGLAGPYEQYF. DNA of the CDR3: TGTGCCAGCAGCACGGGACTAGCGGGGCCCTACGAGCAGTACTTC. Full variable domain (outside the CDR3, taken from reference TRBV5-4 and TRBJ2-7): ETGVTQSPTHLIKTRGQQVTLRCSSQSGHNTVSWYQQALGQGPQFIFQYYREEENGRGNFPPRFSGLQFPNYSSELNVNALELDDSALYLCASSTGLAGPYEQYFGPGTRLTVT.